The clone carrying this T cell receptor beta chain is a singleton in its sample. Its antigen is still unknown. This sample was taken from a study of T cell responses to AZD1222 COVID-19 vaccine. General study points: It should be noted that donors were predominantly white British and more often female, and clonal diversity was possibly underestimated.

The germline V and J ends were trimmed by 0 bases and 7 bases, with 15 bases remaining between them. The CDR3 is 15 amino acids. The germline V gene encodes CDR1 SGHDN and CDR2 FVKESK. Clones were sequenced by immunoSEQ multiplex PCR, and TCRdb holds only the in-frame ones, with some missing. The data hold approximately 90,000 clones, with around 89% observed a single time. The sequence was collected from an adult in good health. This sample comprised peripheral blood, obtained on day 0 of AZD1222 vaccination. V gene TRBV14 combines with J gene TRBJ1-1, with TRBD1 as a possible D gene (5 bases). As DNA, the CDR3 is TGTGCCAGCAGCCAAGACCTCCCCGGGACTGGTGAAGCTTTCTTT. It specifies CASSQDLPGTGEAFF.